A selection of T cell receptor beta chains follows, all from one sample in a study of blood T cell repertoires in COVID-19. Sequencing was performed with immunoSEQ multiplex PCR; in TCRdb, only in-frame clones are kept and a portion is missing. This sample carries fewer than 300,000 clones, about four fifths of them seen once, and the ten largest clones take roughly 4.7%. The sequenced material came from PBMCs or T cells enriched from blood (not recorded which). Receptors originate from a man in his forties who had been exposed to COVID-19. The CDR3 runs from the conserved cysteine through the conserved F or W. D genes are given only for firm matches. Size is stated for part of the rows, as once, few or many counts, or as a class when the clone is expanded.

V gene	clone size	J gene	D gene	CDR3 DNA	CDR3 protein
TRBV2	-	TRBJ2-3	-	TGTGCCAGCTCAAGTTGGCCGGATACGCAGTATTTT	CASSSWPDTQYF
TRBV11-2	-	TRBJ1-4	-	TGTGCCAGCACCGTTCTGGGCGGGTTTAATGAAAAACTGTTTTTT	CASTVLGGFNEKLFF
TRBV2	-	TRBJ2-7	TRBD1	TGTGCCAGCAATCCGACAGGGTGGGGTGAGCAGTACTTC	CASNPTGWGEQYF
TRBV7-3	-	TRBJ1-2	-	TGTGCCAGCAGCCCTCACTATGGCTACACCTTC	CASSPHYGYTF
TRBV18	-	TRBJ2-7	TRBD1	TGTGCCAGCTCACGGGCCGGGACAGACAACTACGAGCAGTACTTC	CASSRAGTDNYEQYF
TRBV5-1	-	TRBJ2-1	TRBD2	TGCGCCAGCTGTACTATTAGCGGGGGAGACAATGAGCAGTTCTTC	CASCTISGGDNEQFF
TRBV10-2	-	TRBJ1-2	-	TGCGCCAGCACGGGGGGGTGGGACTATGGCTACACCTTC	CASTGGWDYGYTF
TRBV6-1	-	TRBJ1-5	TRBD1	TGTGCCAGCAGTGACAGGACAGGCGGTCAGCCCCAGCATTTT	CASSDRTGGQPQHF
TRBV6-1	-	TRBJ2-1	TRBD1	TGTGCCAGCAGTGACCCTGGGGACAGGGAGCACAATGAGCAGTTCTTC	CASSDPGDREHNEQFF
TRBV20-1	-	TRBJ1-2	-	TGCAGTGCTAGTGGGAACCAACAGAAAGAAACGTATGGCTACACCTTC	CSASGNQQKETYGYTF
TRBV12-5	-	TRBJ2-1	TRBD2	TGTGCTAGTGGTTTGGGTTCGTTGAGGGGACTAGCGGGAGCAAGCGGCCTCAATGAGCAGTTCTTC	CASGLGSLRGLAGASGLNEQFF
TRBV19	-	TRBJ1-1	-	TGTGCCAGTAGTTTGTACACAGGGAACACTGAAGCTTTCTTT	CASSLYTGNTEAFF
TRBV11-3	once	TRBJ2-1	TRBD2	TGTGCCAGCAGCTTCCCGACGGGAGGGCCGAATGAGCAGTTCTTC	CASSFPTGGPNEQFF
TRBV5-1	once	TRBJ2-1	TRBD2	TGCGCCAGCAACCCTGGGCGGGGACTCATCCGGACTAGCGATAGCGATGAGCAGTTCTTC	CASNPGRGLIRTSDSDEQFF
TRBV2	-	TRBJ2-7	TRBD2	TGTGCCAGCAAGGATACTAGCGGGAATTACGAGCAGTACTTC	CASKDTSGNYEQYF
TRBV25-1	-	TRBJ2-1	-	TGTGCCAGCAGTGAATTCGAAGGGGTTGGTAAGGGTGAGCAGTTCTTC	CASSEFEGVGKGEQFF
TRBV7-2	-	TRBJ2-7	-	TGTGCCAGCAGCACCGCCAGGGGCTACGAGCAGTACTTC	CASSTARGYEQYF
TRBV3-1/TRBV3-2	-	TRBJ2-1	TRBD2	TGTGCCAGCAGCCAAGTCAGCGGGAGAGGGAATGAGCAGTTCTTC	CASSQVSGRGNEQFF